The clone carrying this T cell receptor (beta chain) came up many times. Antigen: not known. Documented time point: newly diagnosed GD, antithyroid drugs for less than 3 months. PBMCs were the source of the RNA used for TCR sequencing. A nine-milliliter sample of peripheral blood was drawn into EDTA tubes. Library construction for TCR beta used iRepertoire HTBI primers and Arm-PCR of CDR3 regions. TCRdb used MiXCR to reprocess the multiplex PCR reads, holding one entry per CDR3 protein. This sample has about 400,000 distinct CDR3 sequences, with 15% found just once. Germline values: CDR1 MNHEY, CDR2 SMNVEV (reference sequence). There are 16 residues in the CDR3. V was pared by 10 bases and J by 3 bases, with 22 bases between. The sample originates from a study of regulatory T cells in long-lasting Graves disease. Study-level findings and limits: Blood alone, not thyroid tissue, was studied. Newly diagnosed patients had higher TCR diversity than persistent Graves' patients did.

The same sample was also studied in work on T cells in Graves' hyperthyroidism and ophthalmopathy. That work adds: RT-PCR in the first round (using the HTBI primer set) targeted the TCR CDR3.

The sequenced sample was peripheral blood mononuclear cells (PBMCs), obtained at new diagnosis, from a patient treated with antithyroid drugs. The chain links TRBV27 to TRBJ1-3; possibly TRBD1 for D (5 bases). The TCR was taken from a woman in her forties with Graves disease. CDR3 bases: TGTGCCACGTCGCGGGTGGGGCCCAGGGATGGAAACACCATATATTTT. This gives the protein CATSRVGPRDGNTIYF.